This T cell receptor (beta chain) was retrieved from a study of shared clonotypes between healthy human individuals. This CDR3 contains 17 residues. With 4 bases removed from V and 5 bases from J, the gap between germline ends came to 18 bases. Per germline, CDR1 SNHLY and CDR2 FYNNEI. The study's findings and limits: Sampling included only blood; tissue repertoires likely differ.

Each cell subset's genomic DNA was divided evenly among several immunoSEQ plates. Unsorted PBMC DNA was run through sequencing on ten immunoSEQ deep assay plates. The protocol was immunoSEQ multiplex PCR, while the TCRdb copy is restricted to in-frame clones and leaves out a portion. Here the sample spans some 470,000 clones, 76% being singletons. Concerning this clone itself: Its cognate antigen is unknown.

The chain recombines TRBV2 with TRBJ1-6; D possibly corresponds to TRBD1 (5 bases). Sequencing input: PBMCs. The receptor's source is a woman in her thirties or forties in good health. Some clones in this sample may be carry-over from other donors' samples. The CDR3 DNA reads as TGTGCCAGCAGTGCCAGTCGGGCAACAGGAGATAATTCACCCCTCCACTTT. This translates into CASSASRATGDNSPLHF. The full variable domain, completed using reference TRBV2 and TRBJ1-6, is EPEVTQTPSHQVTQMGQEVILRCVPISNHLYFYWYRQILGQKVEFLVSFYNNEISEKSEIFDDQFSVERPDGSNFTLKIRSTKLEDSAMYFCASSASRATGDNSPLHFGNGTRLTVT.